This paragraph reports one T cell receptor (beta chain). This entry belongs to a study of tumor-infiltrating lymphocytes in oesophageal squamous cell carcinoma. Via MiXCR, TCRdb re-called the PCR reads, giving one row per CDR3 protein. The data show about 24,000 distinct CDR3 sequences, around 40% seen once. The CDR3 is 15 residues long. Trimming took 3 bases from V and 1 from J; bases not matched to a gene: 6. The germline V gene encodes CDR1 MNHNS and CDR2 SASEGT. The sequenced material came from esophageal tumor tissue. This TCR came from a male donor with esophageal squamous cell carcinoma. This rearrangement joins TRBV6-1 to TRBJ2-7, with 7 bases identical to TRBD1. CDR3 sequence (DNA): TGTGCCAGCAGTGATCCGATCAGGGGGTCCTACGAGCAGTACTTC. This translates into CASSDPIRGSYEQYF.